These T cell receptor beta chains were read from a single sample in a study of blood T cell repertoires in COVID-19. Libraries were prepared by immunoSEQ multiplex PCR; TCRdb keeps only in-frame clonotypes and omits some of them. The table lists around 180,000 clones, about 80% of them singletons. Sequencing was done on a sample of peripheral blood. These receptors came from a human donor in a cohort sampled during active COVID-19. Both conserved end residues are part of each CDR3. A D gene is named only where the DNA matches it firmly. Some rows have no size entry. The others give once, few or many, or a class for an expanded clone.

d_gene	abundance	j_gene	v_gene	CDR3aa	CDR3nt
TRBD1	.	TRBJ2-7	TRBV5-1	CASSLARGPYEQYF	TGCGCCAGCAGCTTGGCCAGGGGGCCCTACGAGCAGTACTTC
.	.	TRBJ2-3	TRBV9	CASSVASSDTQYF	TGTGCCAGCAGCGTAGCTTCCTCGGATACGCAGTATTTT
TRBD2	.	TRBJ2-3	TRBV3-1/TRBV3-2	CASSPGGVSTDTQYF	TGTGCCAGCAGCCCTGGGGGGGTTTCCACAGATACGCAGTATTTT
.	.	TRBJ1-2	TRBV4-3	CASSQERDISPYGYTF	TGCGCCAGCAGCCAAGAAAGGGACATCTCGCCATATGGCTACACCTTC
.	.	TRBJ2-4	TRBV7-2	CASSSTENIQYF	TGTGCCAGCAGCTCCACAGAGAACATTCAGTACTTC
TRBD2	.	TRBJ2-7	TRBV6-6	CASSYSPSGSSYEQYF	TGTGCCAGCAGTTACTCGCCGAGCGGGAGTTCCTACGAGCAGTACTTC
TRBD1	once	TRBJ2-3	TRBV6-2/TRBV6-3	CASSYSRNRGDTDTQYF	TGTGCCAGCAGTTACTCTCGAAACAGGGGCGACACAGATACGCAGTATTTT
TRBD1	.	TRBJ1-1	TRBV7-2	CASRSGQGNTEAFF	TGTGCCAGCAGATCGGGACAGGGGAACACTGAAGCTTTCTTT
TRBD1	.	TRBJ1-2	TRBV28	CASSSQGAYYGYTF	TGTGCCAGCAGTTCCCAGGGGGCGTACTATGGCTACACCTTC
TRBD1	once	TRBJ2-3	TRBV2	CASTHRGQSTDTQYF	TGTGCCAGCACCCACAGGGGCCAAAGCACAGATACGCAGTATTTT
.	.	TRBJ1-6	TRBV7-3	CASSSSVGYNSPLHF	TGTGCCAGCAGCTCCTCAGTTGGCTATAATTCACCCCTCCACTTT
.	once	TRBJ2-3	TRBV5-4	CASSWPGSSTDTQYF	TGTGCCAGCAGCTGGCCTGGTTCTAGCACAGATACGCAGTATTTT
.	.	TRBJ2-1	TRBV21-1	CASSKVGTGPLNEQFF	TGTGCCAGCAGCAAAGTAGGGACAGGTCCATTAAATGAGCAGTTCTTC
.	.	TRBJ1-2	TRBV27	CASSLSRGGSSNYGYTF	TGTGCCAGCAGTTTATCCCGGGGAGGCTCCTCTAACTATGGCTACACCTTC
TRBD1	.	TRBJ1-2	TRBV25-1	CASSISTGGGYTF	TGTGCCAGCAGTATATCGACAGGGGGCGGCTACACCTTC
TRBD1	.	TRBJ1-2	TRBV10-3	CAITLDRLGGYTF	TGTGCCATCACTCTGGACAGGTTAGGAGGCTACACCTTC
.	.	TRBJ1-1	TRBV19	CASNRGNTEAFF	TGTGCCAGTAACCGAGGAAACACTGAAGCTTTCTTT
.	.	TRBJ2-2	TRBV19	CASSIVQGSSGELFF	TGTGCCAGTAGTATAGTACAGGGAAGCTCCGGGGAGCTGTTTTTT
TRBD1	.	TRBJ2-3	TRBV5-1	CASSLGTGGADTQYF	TGCGCCAGCAGCCTCGGGACAGGGGGCGCAGATACGCAGTATTTT
TRBD2	.	TRBJ2-7	TRBV18	CASSPGLGIYEQYF	TGTGCCAGCTCACCAGGACTAGGGATCTACGAGCAGTACTTC
.	.	TRBJ1-1	TRBV20-1	CRQGRDTEAFF	TGCAGACAAGGGAGGGACACTGAAGCTTTCTTT
TRBD2	.	TRBJ2-7	TRBV9	CASSGGLAGEEQYF	TGTGCCAGCAGCGGGGGACTAGCGGGAGAAGAGCAGTACTTC
TRBD1	.	TRBJ2-7	TRBV7-7	CASSLGQGLSEQYF	TGTGCTAGCAGCTTAGGACAGGGGTTGTCCGAGCAGTACTTC
.	once	TRBJ1-2	TRBV3-1/TRBV3-2	CASSQGFSGYTF	TGTGCCAGCAGCCAAGGGTTCAGTGGCTACACCTTC
.	.	TRBJ2-7	TRBV7-2	CASSFEAGYSEQYF	TGTGCCAGCAGCTTTGAAGCAGGGTACAGCGAGCAGTACTTC
.	.	TRBJ2-5	TRBV5-6	CASSLGSGETQYF	TGTGCCAGCAGCTTGGGTAGCGGAGAGACCCAGTACTTC
.	.	TRBJ1-5	TRBV13	CASSREGNQPQHF	TGTGCCAGCAGCCGGGAGGGCAATCAGCCCCAGCATTTT
.	.	TRBJ2-1	TRBV2	CASIRGEPESNEQFF	TGTGCCAGCATTCGCGGGGAACCAGAATCCAATGAGCAGTTCTTC
TRBD1	.	TRBJ1-5	TRBV10-3	CAISESGQGSNQPQHF	TGTGCCATCAGTGAGTCGGGACAGGGGTCTAATCAGCCCCAGCATTTT
TRBD1	.	TRBJ1-2	TRBV5-6	CASSSGQIYGYTF	TGTGCCAGCAGCTCGGGACAGATTTATGGCTACACCTTC
.	.	TRBJ2-7	TRBV6-5	CASSHRAQAYEQYF	TGTGCCAGCAGTCACAGGGCGCAAGCCTACGAGCAGTACTTC
TRBD2	.	TRBJ2-3	TRBV27	CASSLWAGGTDTQYF	TGTGCCAGCAGTTTGTGGGCGGGAGGTACAGATACGCAGTATTTT
TRBD1	.	TRBJ1-2	TRBV7-2	CASSLDRGGYTF	TGTGCCAGCAGCTTAGACAGGGGTGGCTACACCTTC
.	.	TRBJ2-3	TRBV19	CAAGASTDTQYF	TGTGCGGCGGGTGCTAGCACAGATACGCAGTATTTT
.	.	TRBJ2-3	TRBV4-3	CASSRRDRSPDTQYF	TGCGCCAGCAGCCGGCGCGACAGGAGTCCAGATACGCAGTATTTT
.	.	TRBJ1-6	TRBV6-1	CASSEDGGAMGSPLHF	TGTGCCAGCAGTGAAGACGGAGGGGCGATGGGTTCACCCCTCCACTTT
TRBD1	.	TRBJ2-7	TRBV20-1	CSASDRGNSYEQYF	TGCAGTGCTAGTGACAGGGGAAATTCCTACGAGCAGTACTTC
.	few	TRBJ2-7	TRBV28	CASSLYRQESSYEQYF	TGTGCCAGCAGCCTTTACCGACAGGAGAGCTCCTACGAGCAGTACTTC
.	.	TRBJ2-7	TRBV6-5	CASSQPTGSYEQYF	TGTGCCAGCAGTCAACCGACGGGCTCCTACGAGCAGTACTTC
TRBD2	.	TRBJ2-6	TRBV6-2/TRBV6-3	CASSYGREGGANVLTF	TGTGCCAGCAGTTACGGCAGGGAGGGAGGGGCCAACGTCCTGACTTTC
.	.	TRBJ1-2	TRBV6-1	CASSEAYRVYGYTF	TGTGCCAGCAGTGAAGCGTACAGGGTCTATGGCTACACCTTC
.	once	TRBJ2-1	TRBV4-1	CASSQDFYNEQFF	TGCGCCAGCAGCCAAGACTTCTACAATGAGCAGTTCTTC
.	once	TRBJ2-7	TRBV10-1	CASSESILYEQYF	TGCGCCAGCAGTGAGTCGATCCTATACGAGCAGTACTTC
.	.	TRBJ2-7	TRBV7-2	CASSYRTDYEQYF	TGTGCCAGCAGCTACCGGACAGACTACGAGCAGTACTTC
TRBD1	.	TRBJ1-4	TRBV19	CASRRGQTNEKLFF	TGTGCCAGTCGAAGGGGACAGACTAATGAAAAACTGTTTTTT